This T cell receptor beta chain was recovered during a study of identical twins. TCRdb analysed the 5' RACE reads with MiXCR anew, one entry per CDR3 protein. This repertoire shows 700,000 or so distinct CDR3 sequences, 21% found once; its top ten account for around 4.4%. Germline CDR1 reads SGHTA; CDR2 reads FQGTGA. This CDR3 comprises 18 residues. J was trimmed by 0 bases and V by 5 bases; bases with no gene match: 12. These data are also associated with another study on T cells expressing NK-cell markers.

The clonotype was recovered from a woman aged 18 to 35 in good health. The source material was PBMCs. This sequence joins TRBV7-3 and TRBJ2-1; 8 positions match TRBD2. The CDR3 sequence is CASSLMGGGHSSYNEQFF. CDR3 bases: TGTGCCAGCAGCCTGATGGGCGGGGGGCATAGCTCCTACAATGAGCAGTTCTTC.